A single sample is the source of the 28 T cell receptor beta chains below, sequenced in a study of T cell changes during pregnancy in multiple sclerosis. Produced via immunoSEQ multiplex PCR; TCRdb's table is partial and in-frame only. The sample has approximately 41,000 clones; about nine tenths are singletons. The sample in question was CD8+ T cells from peripheral blood mononuclear cells, obtained in the first trimester of pregnancy. These receptors came from a female donor with multiple sclerosis, enrolled in a pregnancy study.

The CDR3 nucleotides are TGCGCCAGCAGCTTGACTCCTAGCGGGGTCCAAGAGACCCAGTACTTC. Its translation is CASSLTPSGVQETQYF. The chain links TRBV5-1 to TRBJ2-5; 9 bases line up with TRBD2. The trim removed 1 base at V and 1 base at J, leaving 5 bases unmatched. The CDR3 runs to 16 residues. Germline CDR1 reads SGHRS; CDR2 reads YFSETQ.

The V call is TRBV29-1, the J call TRBJ1-4; 8 bases are shared with TRBD1. The ends lost 6 bases at V and 8 bases at J; junction bases unmatched: 26. Germline V lookup: CDR1 SQVTM, CDR2 ANQGSEA. This CDR3 contains 19 residues. This chain's CDR3 is CSVVKFGQGAQGLSEKLFF. CDR3 DNA sequence: TGCAGCGTAGTCAAATTTGGCCAGGGGGCGCAAGGACTCTCGGAAAAACTGTTTTTT.

The rearrangement links TRBV5-8 to TRBJ2-1; 12 positions agree with TRBD2. Germline V gene data show CDR1 as SGHTS and CDR2 as YDEGEE. The V segment lost 4 bases and the J segment 6 bases; nucleotides outside the gene matches: 5. The CDR3 totals 15 residues. The CDR3 sequence is CASSPLAGGSNEQFF. CDR3 DNA sequence: TGTGCCAGCAGCCCACTAGCGGGAGGCTCCAATGAGCAGTTCTTC.

The rearrangement joins TRBV7-9 to TRBJ2-1, with D perhaps matching TRBD1 (5 bases). This CDR3 has 13 amino acids. Per germline, CDR1 SEHNR and CDR2 FQNEAQ (reference sequence). The V end lost 3 bases, the J end lost 6 bases, and 9 bases lay between the germline ends. CDR3 loop: CASSFQGLNEQFF. The CDR3 nucleotides read TGTGCCAGCAGCTTCCAGGGCCTCAATGAGCAGTTCTTC.

This clone was observed a handful of times. The chain links TRBV27 to TRBJ2-1; 10 nucleotides match TRBD1. Germline V gives CDR1 MNHEY, CDR2 SMNVEV (reference sequence). Germline trimming cut 2 bases from V and 6 bases from J; bases unmatched to any gene: 4. This CDR3 is 15 amino acids long. The CDR3 DNA follows: TGTGCCAGCAGTTTAGGGACAGGGGTTCTCAATGAGCAGTTCTTC. It specifies CASSLGTGVLNEQFF.

This chain links TRBV6-5 with TRBJ1-2, with D perhaps TRBD1 (6 bases). Germline V CDR1 and CDR2: MNHEY, SVGAGI. The germline V and J ends were trimmed by 8 bases and 3 bases, with 16 bases remaining between them. This CDR3 is built from 14 residues. CDR3 nucleotides: TGTGCCAGCGCTCAGGTCAGGGGAGACTATGGCTACACCTTC. It translates to CASAQVRGDYGYTF.

The genes are TRBV2 and TRBJ2-1; 7 bases are shared with TRBD1. Per the germline V gene, CDR1 is SNHLY and CDR2 is FYNNEI. With 7 bases clipped from V and 7 bases from J, the junction kept 4 bases outside the gene matches. The CDR3 extends over 12 amino acids. The CDR3 protein is CASNLQGNEQFF. The CDR3 bases are TGTGCCAGCAATTTACAGGGGAATGAGCAGTTCTTC.

The genes are TRBV4-3 and TRBJ1-4, with no clear D. Trimming pared 0 bases from V and 8 bases from J, leaving 16 bases between. Germline CDR1 reads LGHNA; CDR2 reads YSLEER. This CDR3 has 16 residues. The CDR3 bases are TGCGCCAGCAGCCAAGACAAGCGGCAGGCTTCCGAAAAACTGTTTTTT. It codes for CASSQDKRQASEKLFF.

The chain recombines TRBV11-2 with TRBJ2-5; tentatively, D is TRBD2 (5 bases). The germline V gene has CDR1 SGHAT and CDR2 FQNNGV. V was shortened by 5 bases and J by 4 bases, with 17 bases between the two germline ends. The CDR3 covers 15 residues. The CDR3 here is CASSAAGVEGETQYF. The CDR3 DNA reads as TGTGCCAGCAGCGCGGCTGGGGTTGAGGGAGAGACCCAGTACTTC.

The chain combines TRBV5-1 with TRBJ2-2, with a tentative D call TRBD2 (5 bases). CDR1 and CDR2 from the germline V gene are SGHRS and YFSETQ. Trimming took off 0 bases at V and 6 bases at J, with 12 bases between the two ends. The CDR3 length is 15 residues. The CDR3 DNA is TGCGCCAGCAGCTTGGCGGGGAGTGGGGCCGGGGAGCTGTTTTTT. As protein: CASSLAGSGAGELFF.

This sequence joins TRBV6-4 and TRBJ2-3, with 16 bases aligning to TRBD2. V lost 3 bases to trimming and J lost 4 bases; unmatched junction nucleotides: 1. This CDR3 has 16 residues. CDR1 MRHNA and CDR2 SNTAGT come from the germline V gene. The CDR3 nucleotides read TGTGCCAGCAGTGAAGGGACTAGCGGGGGGGCAGATACGCAGTATTTT. Translated: CASSEGTSGGADTQYF.

The J gene is TRBJ1-4, the V gene TRBV7-6; 8 nucleotides match TRBD1. The germline V gene encodes CDR1 SGHVS and CDR2 FNYEAQ. Germline trimming cut 4 bases from V and 4 bases from J; bases unmatched to any gene: 11. The CDR3 extends over 17 amino acids. CDR3 region: CASSYGTGVLYNEKLFF. CDR3 DNA: TGTGCCAGCAGCTACGGGACAGGAGTGCTCTATAATGAAAAACTGTTTTTT.

The rearrangement uses TRBV2 and TRBJ2-2; 7 bases agree with TRBD2. Trimming took 8 bases from V and 4 from J; bases not matched to a gene: 10. The CDR3 has 15 amino acids. Germline lookup yields CDR1 SNHLY and CDR2 FYNNEI. As DNA, the CDR3 is TGTGCCAGCGGGCAGGGAGGGCGTGCCACCGGGGAGCTGTTTTTT. Translating gives CASGQGGRATGELFF.

This clone appeared once. This chain connects TRBV19 to TRBJ1-1; perhaps TRBD1 as D (6 bases). V lost 5 bases and J 0 bases, leaving 10 bases between the germline ends. Germline-derived CDR1 and CDR2 are LNHDA and SQIVND (reference sequence). The CDR3 consists of 14 residues. The CDR3 DNA is TGTGCCAGTAGTTTACAGGGAATGAACACTGAAGCTTTCTTT. This encodes CASSLQGMNTEAFF.

The chain joins TRBV6-1 to TRBJ2-7; D may be TRBD1 (5 bases). In germline, CDR1 is MNHNS, CDR2 SASEGT. Between the trimmed V and J ends, which lost 4 bases and 4 bases, there was a span of 17 bases. This CDR3 contains 15 residues. The CDR3 coding sequence is TGTGCCAGCAGTGCCGACAGCCTTTCTTTGTACGAGCAGTACTTC. This gives the protein CASSADSLSLYEQYF.

This chain links TRBV7-6 with TRBJ2-1, with TRBD2 matching 7 bases. The V and J ends lost 5 bases and 10 bases, in that order; junction bases with no gene match: 2. The V gene's germline CDR1 is SGHVS and CDR2 FNYEAQ. The CDR3 runs to 11 residues. This chain's CDR3 is CASSAGLEQFF. The CDR3 nucleotides are TGTGCCAGCAGCGCGGGACTAGAGCAGTTCTTC.

With respect to this clone: At the DNA level, this CDR3 is encoded by other sequences in the same sample as well. The genes are TRBV18 and TRBJ2-7; D may be TRBD2 (7 bases). Germline CDR1 is KGHSH and CDR2 is LQKENI. V dropped 0 bases and J dropped 2 bases, with 11 bases sitting between them. The CDR3 extends over 15 amino acids. As DNA, the CDR3 is TGTGCCAGCTCACCACCAAGGGGGGGGCCCTACGAGCAGTACTTC. This gives the protein CASSPPRGGPYEQYF.

This sequence joins TRBV5-6 and TRBJ2-7; D might be TRBD2 (5 bases). This CDR3 region has 17 residues. The V gene's germline CDR1 is SGHDT and CDR2 YYEEEE. V dropped 3 bases and J dropped 7 bases, with 26 bases sitting between them. The CDR3 spells CASSSPQIQTNSGEQYF. The CDR3 region has the DNA TGTGCCAGCAGCTCCCCTCAGATTCAGACAAATTCGGGGGAGCAGTACTTC.

This clone came up once. The J gene is TRBJ1-2, the V gene TRBV6-6; D possibly corresponds to TRBD1 (6 bases). Trimming removed 5 bases from V and 7 bases from J, with 20 bases in between. Germline assignment: CDR1 MNHNY and CDR2 SVGAGI (reference sequence). The CDR3 length is 15 residues. The CDR3 sequence is CASSQTLTGGGGYTF. CDR3 DNA sequence: TGTGCCAGCAGTCAAACCCTGACAGGCGGGGGTGGCTACACCTTC.

The chain uses TRBV6-5 and TRBJ1-1; unclear D gene. CDR1 and CDR2 from the germline V gene are MNHEY and SVGAGI. The CDR3 sequence is 12 residues long. V was trimmed by 10 bases and J by 0 bases, leaving 9 bases between them. The DNA of the CDR3 is TGTGCCACTGGGCAAATGAACACTGAAGCTTTCTTT. Translation: CATGQMNTEAFF.

The rearrangement links TRBV4-2 to TRBJ2-1; D might be TRBD1 (6 bases). Germline lookup yields CDR1 LGHNA and CDR2 YNFKEQ. There are 15 residues in the CDR3. Between the trimmed V and J ends, which lost 3 bases and 5 bases, there was a span of 14 bases. The CDR3 DNA sequence: TGTGCCAGCAGCCACCTGGACAGAACAGACAATGAGCAGTTCTTC. Translation: CASSHLDRTDNEQFF.

The chain joins TRBV13 to TRBJ1-1, with 8 positions matching TRBD1. V lost 6 bases and J lost 4; bases outside the gene matches: 7. This CDR3 is built from 14 residues. Germline V gene data show CDR1 as PRHDT and CDR2 as FYEKMQ (reference sequence). CDR3 coding DNA: TGTGCCAGCAGATCCGGACAGGGCGGCACTGAAGCTTTCTTT. Protein: CASRSGQGGTEAFF.

The chain carries TRBV19 and TRBJ1-1; 8 bases are shared with TRBD1. Trimming at V came to 11 bases and at J to 6 bases, leaving 5 bases not matched to a gene. Germline V lookup: CDR1 LNHDA, CDR2 SQIVND (reference sequence). The CDR3 loop spans 11 amino acids. The CDR3 region has the DNA TGTGCCGGCGGACAGGGCCCTGAAGCTTTCTTT. Protein product: CAGGQGPEAFF.

This chain uses TRBV4-1 with TRBJ2-2, with a possible D match to TRBD2 (5 bases). V lost 1 base and J lost 4, with 7 bases in between. Germline CDR1 is MGHRA and CDR2 is YSYEKL. The CDR3 is made up of 14 amino acids. CDR3 bases: TGCGCCAGCAGCCAAGGTCGGGGCACCGGGGAGCTGTTTTTT. It yields the protein CASSQGRGTGELFF.

This chain joins TRBV7-2 and TRBJ2-5, with 9 bases aligning to TRBD1. The CDR3 is made up of 15 amino acids. Germline V gene lookup returns CDR1 SGHTA and CDR2 FQGNSA. Trimming at V came to 5 bases and at J to 5 bases, leaving 9 bases not matched to a gene. CDR3 region: CASSLTGGSRETQYF. In nucleotides, the CDR3 is TGTGCCAGCAGCCTGACAGGGGGGAGCAGGGAGACCCAGTACTTC.

This chain connects TRBV5-4 to TRBJ2-2; no firm D call. The CDR3 has 13 amino acids. Trimming left V 1 base short and J 3 bases short, with 4 bases between. Germline CDR1 reads SGHNT; CDR2 reads YYREEE (reference sequence). The CDR3 sequence is CASSLSDTGELFF. For the CDR3, the DNA is TGTGCCAGCAGCTTGTCGGACACCGGGGAGCTGTTTTTT.

This sequence joins TRBV7-9 and TRBJ2-7; D is uncertain. V lost 0 bases and J lost 5, with 11 bases in between. The V gene's germline CDR1 is SEHNR and CDR2 FQNEAQ (reference sequence). The CDR3 runs to 14 residues. Written as DNA, the CDR3 is TGTGCCAGCAGCTTAGCTCTGGCTAGGCACGAGCAGTACTTC. It specifies CASSLALARHEQYF.

The chain uses TRBV18 and TRBJ2-6; D perhaps matches TRBD1 (6 bases). The CDR3 totals 19 residues. V was clipped by 2 bases and J by 0 bases, with 17 bases between them. The V gene's germline CDR1 is KGHSH and CDR2 LQKENI. This CDR3 is CASSPWGPNPLSGANVLTF. CDR3 nucleotides: TGTGCCAGCTCACCATGGGGGCCAAACCCCCTCTCTGGGGCCAACGTCCTGACTTTC.